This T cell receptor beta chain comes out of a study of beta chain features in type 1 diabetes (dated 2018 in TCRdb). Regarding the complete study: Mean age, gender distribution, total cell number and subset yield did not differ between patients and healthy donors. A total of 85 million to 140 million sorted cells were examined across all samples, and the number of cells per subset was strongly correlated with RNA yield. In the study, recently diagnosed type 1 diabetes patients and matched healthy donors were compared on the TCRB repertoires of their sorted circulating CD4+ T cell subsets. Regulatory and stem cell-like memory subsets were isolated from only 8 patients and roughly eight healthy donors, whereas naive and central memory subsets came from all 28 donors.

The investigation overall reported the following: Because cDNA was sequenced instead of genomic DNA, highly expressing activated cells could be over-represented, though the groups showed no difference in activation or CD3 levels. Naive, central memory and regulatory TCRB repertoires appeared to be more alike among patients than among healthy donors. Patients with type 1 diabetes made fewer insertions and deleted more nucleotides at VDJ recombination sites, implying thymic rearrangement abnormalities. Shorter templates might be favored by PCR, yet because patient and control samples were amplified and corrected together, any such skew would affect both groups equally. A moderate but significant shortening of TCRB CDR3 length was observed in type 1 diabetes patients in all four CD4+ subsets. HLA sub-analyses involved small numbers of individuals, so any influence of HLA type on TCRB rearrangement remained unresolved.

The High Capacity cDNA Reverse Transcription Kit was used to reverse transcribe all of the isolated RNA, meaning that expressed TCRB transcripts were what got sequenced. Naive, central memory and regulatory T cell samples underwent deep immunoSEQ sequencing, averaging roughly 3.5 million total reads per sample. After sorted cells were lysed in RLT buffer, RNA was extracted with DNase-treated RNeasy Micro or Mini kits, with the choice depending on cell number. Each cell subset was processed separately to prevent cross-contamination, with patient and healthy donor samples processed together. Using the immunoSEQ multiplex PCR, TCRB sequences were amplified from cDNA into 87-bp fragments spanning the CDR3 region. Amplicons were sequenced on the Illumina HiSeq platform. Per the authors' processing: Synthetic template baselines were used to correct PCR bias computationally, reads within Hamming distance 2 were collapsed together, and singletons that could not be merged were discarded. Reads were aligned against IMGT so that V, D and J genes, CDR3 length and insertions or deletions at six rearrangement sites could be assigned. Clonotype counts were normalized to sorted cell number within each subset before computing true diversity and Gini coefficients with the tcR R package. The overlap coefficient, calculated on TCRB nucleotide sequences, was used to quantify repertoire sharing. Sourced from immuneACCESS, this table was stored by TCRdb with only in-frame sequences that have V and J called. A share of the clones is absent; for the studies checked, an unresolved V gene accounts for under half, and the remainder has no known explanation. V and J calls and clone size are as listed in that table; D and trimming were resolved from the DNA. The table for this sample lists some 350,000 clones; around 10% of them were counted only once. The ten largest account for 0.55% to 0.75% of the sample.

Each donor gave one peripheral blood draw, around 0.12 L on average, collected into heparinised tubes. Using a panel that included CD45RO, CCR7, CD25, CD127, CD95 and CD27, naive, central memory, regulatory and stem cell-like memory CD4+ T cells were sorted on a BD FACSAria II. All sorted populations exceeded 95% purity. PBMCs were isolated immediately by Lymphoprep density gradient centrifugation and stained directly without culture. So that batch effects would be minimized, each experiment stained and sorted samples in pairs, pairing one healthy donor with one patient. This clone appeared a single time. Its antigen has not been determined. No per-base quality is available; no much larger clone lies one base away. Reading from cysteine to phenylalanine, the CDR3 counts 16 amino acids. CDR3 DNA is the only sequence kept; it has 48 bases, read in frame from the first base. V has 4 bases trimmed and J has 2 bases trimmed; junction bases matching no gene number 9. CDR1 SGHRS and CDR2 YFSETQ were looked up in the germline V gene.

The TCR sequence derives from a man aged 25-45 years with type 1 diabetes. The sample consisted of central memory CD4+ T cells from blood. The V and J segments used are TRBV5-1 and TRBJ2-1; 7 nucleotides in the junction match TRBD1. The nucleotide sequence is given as TGCGCCAGCAGCACTACAGGGGATTGGACCTACAATGAGCAGTTCTTC. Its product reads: CASSTTGDWTYNEQFF.